The present T cell receptor (beta chain) was sequenced within a study of blood T cell repertoires in COVID-19. Overall study: The analysed material was cDNA or gDNA that came from T cells, B-cell-depleted T cells, or PBMCs.

CDR1 WSHSY and CDR2 SAAADI come from the germline V gene. V was cut by 6 bases and J by 4 bases, with 10 bases left in between. This CDR3 spans 13 amino acids. The assay was immunoSEQ multiplex PCR, and TCRdb's table has in-frame clones only and misses some. The table records under 350,000 clones, about 89% of them present only once. This clone has a handful of counts. This rearrangement joins TRBV10-2 to TRBJ2-1; a possible D gene is TRBD1 (6 bases). This TCR came from a man aged 40-55 years with acute or convalescent COVID-19. The sample consisted of peripheral blood. In DNA, the CDR3 is TGCGCCAGCAGCGACAGGTATTACAATGAGCAGTTCTTC. Amino acids: CASSDRYYNEQFF.